This T cell receptor beta chain was sequenced during a study of CD8 T cells in ankylosing spondylitis (dated by TCRdb to about 2017). Context from the whole study: The study set out to find disease-linked TCR variants by profiling T cell receptor beta repertoires in ankylosing spondylitis patients and healthy donors. The full study cohort was made up of approximately 24 ankylosing spondylitis patients and 95 to 130 healthy donors. Samples of peripheral blood were taken, and for ankylosing spondylitis patients, synovial fluid was collected as well.

The sequencer was an Illumina HiSeq 2500. Quantitative 5'-RACE with molecular barcodes was used to prepare TCR beta libraries. For the original study's pipeline: Disease-linked TCR variants were identified with a new computational method built on a probabilistic model of VDJ rearrangement. TCRdb reworked the public reads: Q25 trimming with fastp, MiXCR clone assembly, productive beta chains retained. One record per CDR3 amino acid sequence lists the most common genes and DNA. These V and J calls originate from TCRdb's pipeline instead of the authors' own analysis. For this sample the table gives about 130,000 distinct CDR3 sequences, of which 6% to 8% were detected only once. Around 11% of the sample is held by the ten biggest clonotypes. This clonotype was detected only a few times. Its antigen remains unidentified. Base-call qualities are not available, and no considerably larger clone is one nucleotide away.

CDR1 is given as SEHNR and CDR2 as FQNEAQ, both from the germline V gene (reference sequence). Inclusive of the bounding cysteine and phenylalanine, the CDR3 is 17 residues long. Only the CDR3 region is kept as DNA, spanning 51 bases read in frame from base 1. The junction shows trimming of 5 bases on V and 5 bases on J, plus 22 bases between the germline ends. What the work shows at the level of the full study, not this receptor alone: A TCR beta motif of eight highly homologous amino acid variants appeared characteristic of blood from ankylosing spondylitis patients. The disease-linked clones showed a CD8+ phenotype and occurred at relatively low frequencies in peripheral blood. Some TCR beta motif variants had previously been reported in synovial fluid and blood of reactive arthritis patients, which suggested common disease-initiation mechanisms. According to the report, matched synovial fluid samples from ankylosing spondylitis patients were significantly enriched for the disease-linked clones.

This receptor was identified in a female donor with ankylosing spondylitis or in good health (not recorded which). The chain uses TRBV7-9 and TRBJ2-1, with the D gene call left open. What was sequenced was blood, either unsorted or a sorted T cell fraction (not recorded which). CDR3 reads: CASSHPRDVKEDNEQFF. The bases are TGTGCCAGCAGCCATCCGAGAGACGTAAAGGAAGACAATGAGCAGTTCTTC.